Listed below are T cell receptor beta chains from one sample, sequenced in a study of blood T cells in healthy people across ages. TCRdb reprocessed the 5' RACE reads via MiXCR and lists one record per CDR3 protein. The sample shows more than 450,000 distinct CDR3 sequences, roughly a quarter of them seen only once. This sample was shared with a second study, whose subject was T cells of mothers and their children.

The sequenced sample consisted of blood. The receptors were gathered from a boy aged 2-9 years in good health. CDR3s include the opening cysteine and the closing phenylalanine or tryptophan. Fields, in order: CDR3 DNA, CDR3 protein, clone size, V gene, J gene, D gene. D genes are given only for firm matches. Only part of the rows carry a size: once, few, many, or a class if the clone is expanded.

TGTGCCAGCAGCCGAGAGACTACGCATGGCTACACCTTC	CASSRETTHGYTF	-	TRBV7-9	TRBJ1-2	-
TGTGCCAGCAGACCTCCGACAGGTGGAACAACTGAAGCTTTCTTT	CASRPPTGGTTEAFF	few	TRBV6-2/TRBV6-3	TRBJ1-1	-
TGTGCCAGCAGCTTGGAGAGGGACCCTAATGAAAAACTGTTTTTT	CASSLERDPNEKLFF	few	TRBV5-6	TRBJ1-4	-
TGTGCCAGCAGTTTTTCTCCAGGGGGCGCGGAGACCCAGTACTTC	CASSFSPGGAETQYF	-	TRBV28	TRBJ2-5	TRBD1
TGTGCCAGCAGCTTAGTCGACCTAGCGGGAGTTCGGGAGACCCAGTACTTC	CASSLVDLAGVRETQYF	-	TRBV7-2	TRBJ2-5	TRBD2
TGTGCCAGCAGTACCCCCTGGGGCAAAAACATTCAGTACTTC	CASSTPWGKNIQYF	few	TRBV11-2	TRBJ2-4	-
TGCAGTGCTAGACGGGGAGGGGCAGTGTTGATGAACACTGAAGCTTTCTTT	CSARRGGAVLMNTEAFF	-	TRBV20-1	TRBJ1-1	-
TGCAGTGCCTCACCGAGCGGGAGCACAGATACGCAGTATTTT	CSASPSGSTDTQYF	-	TRBV20-1	TRBJ2-3	-
TGCGCCAGCAGCCCCGACGGGTACATGAACGGAGAAAAACTGTTTTTT	CASSPDGYMNGEKLFF	few	TRBV5-1	TRBJ1-4	-
TGTGCCAGCACGGGGCAGGGAGGACCCTACGAGCAGTACTTC	CASTGQGGPYEQYF	-	TRBV2	TRBJ2-7	-
TGTGCCAGCAAGAGCGGGGGGGCCCTTGGTGAGCAGTTCTTC	CASKSGGALGEQFF	-	TRBV6-1	TRBJ2-1	TRBD2
TGTGCCAGCAGGGTGGGGTTCCAATCCACGGGACAGTTCTACAATGAGCAGTTCTTC	CASRVGFQSTGQFYNEQFF	-	TRBV6-1	TRBJ2-1	TRBD1
TGCAGCGTTGGTGGGGGCCGGGTTTCCGGCTACACCTTC	CSVGGGRVSGYTF	-	TRBV29-1	TRBJ1-2	-
TGTGCCAGCAGTGAACGAAGAAAACTGTTTTTT	CASSERRKLFF	few	TRBV6-1	TRBJ1-4	-
TGTGCCAGCAGCGAACTTAGCCACGAGCAGTACTTC	CASSELSHEQYF	few	TRBV5-6	TRBJ2-7	-
TGCAGTGCTAGAGCGGCCCTGAACACTGAAGCTTTCTTT	CSARAALNTEAFF	-	TRBV20-1	TRBJ1-1	-
TGTGCCAGCAGCCCGGGGGGGCTGGGCACTGAAGCTTTCTTT	CASSPGGLGTEAFF	once	TRBV7-6	TRBJ1-1	-
TGTGCCATCAACACTAGTGAGAATGAGCAGTTCTTC	CAINTSENEQFF	-	TRBV10-3	TRBJ2-1	-
TGTGCCAGCAGTCGACAGGCCATTTCGGATACGCAGTATTTT	CASSRQAISDTQYF	few	TRBV5-6	TRBJ2-3	-
TGTGCCAGCACTAGACAGGATCCTCCAGATACGCAGTATTTT	CASTRQDPPDTQYF	few	TRBV6-1	TRBJ2-3	-
TGCGCCAGCAGCCAAGAGGAGGGGACCTACGAGCAGTACTTC	CASSQEEGTYEQYF	-	TRBV4-1	TRBJ2-7	-
TGCGCCAGCAGCTTGACTAGCGGGGGAGCAATCCCGATCCAAGAGACCCAGTACTTC	CASSLTSGGAIPIQETQYF	few	TRBV5-1	TRBJ2-5	TRBD2
TGCAGCGTTCTTGCGGGGGGGCCAGATACGCAGTATTTT	CSVLAGGPDTQYF	few	TRBV29-1	TRBJ2-3	TRBD2
TGTGCCAGCAGTTACAGGGGACAGGGGGCGCGAGAGACCCAGTACTTC	CASSYRGQGARETQYF	few	TRBV6-5	TRBJ2-5	TRBD1
TGTGCCAGCAGTGAAGGAACAGGGGTGTCCTACGAGCAGTACTTC	CASSEGTGVSYEQYF	few	TRBV6-1	TRBJ2-7	TRBD1
TGCAGCGTTGAGTCAGTTTACACAGATACGCAGTATTTT	CSVESVYTDTQYF	-	TRBV29-1	TRBJ2-3	-
TGTGCCAGCAGTTTCGGGTCGGGACAGAGCAATGAGCAGTTCTTC	CASSFGSGQSNEQFF	-	TRBV12-3/TRBV12-4	TRBJ2-1	TRBD1
TGCGCCAGCAGCTATGGGACAGGAGGACGGACCGGGGAGCTGTTTTTT	CASSYGTGGRTGELFF	few	TRBV5-1	TRBJ2-2	TRBD1
TGTGCCTGGAGTGTAGGGGGCAGCGGGACTGAAGCTTTCTTT	CAWSVGGSGTEAFF	-	TRBV30	TRBJ1-1	TRBD1
TGTGCCAGCAGGGGGACTAGCGGGTTGGAGACCCAGTACTTC	CASRGTSGLETQYF	few	TRBV6-6	TRBJ2-5	TRBD2